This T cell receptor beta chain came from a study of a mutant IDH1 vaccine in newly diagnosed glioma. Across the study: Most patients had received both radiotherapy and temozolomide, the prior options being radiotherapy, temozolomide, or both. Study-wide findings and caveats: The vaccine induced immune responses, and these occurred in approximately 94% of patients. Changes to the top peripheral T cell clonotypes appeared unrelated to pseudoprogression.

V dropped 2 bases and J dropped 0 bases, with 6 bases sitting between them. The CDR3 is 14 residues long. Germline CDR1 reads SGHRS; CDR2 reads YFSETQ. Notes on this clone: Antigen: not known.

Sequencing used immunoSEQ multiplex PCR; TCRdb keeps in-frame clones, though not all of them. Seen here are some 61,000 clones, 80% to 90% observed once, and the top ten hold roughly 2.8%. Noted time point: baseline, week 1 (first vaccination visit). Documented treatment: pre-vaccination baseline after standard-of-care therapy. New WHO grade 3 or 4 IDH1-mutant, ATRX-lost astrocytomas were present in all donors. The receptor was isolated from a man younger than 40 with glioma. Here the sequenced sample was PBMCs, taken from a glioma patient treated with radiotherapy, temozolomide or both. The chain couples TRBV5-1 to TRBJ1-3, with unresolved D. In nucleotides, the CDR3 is TGCGCCAGCAGCTTTGACTACTCTGGAAACACCATATATTTT. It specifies CASSFDYSGNTIYF.